The clone carrying this T cell receptor beta chain was found many times. The antigen is unknown. V gave up 3 bases and J gave up 0 bases, with 11 bases separating them. CDR3 size: 15 residues. Germline V gives CDR1 SEHNR, CDR2 FQNEAQ (reference sequence). These data come from a study of CD8 T cells in ankylosing spondylitis. Whole-study results and caveats: What seemed typical of ankylosing spondylitis blood was a TCR beta motif built from 8 or 9 highly homologous variants. Disease-linked clones proved CD8+ and comparatively uncommon in peripheral blood.

Quantitative 5'-RACE with molecular barcodes was used to make the TCR beta libraries. TCRdb analysed the 5' RACE reads with MiXCR anew, one entry per CDR3 protein. The sample consists of approximately 300,000 distinct CDR3 sequences, less than 25% of them appearing once. The material sequenced was blood, either unsorted or a sorted T cell fraction (not recorded which). The TCR sequence derives from a female donor with ankylosing spondylitis or in good health (not recorded which). The V gene is TRBV7-9, the J gene TRBJ2-5; D perhaps matches TRBD1 (5 bases). This CDR3 is CASSLTQQDQETQYF. The DNA of the CDR3 is TGTGCCAGCAGCTTGACCCAACAGGACCAAGAGACCCAGTACTTC.